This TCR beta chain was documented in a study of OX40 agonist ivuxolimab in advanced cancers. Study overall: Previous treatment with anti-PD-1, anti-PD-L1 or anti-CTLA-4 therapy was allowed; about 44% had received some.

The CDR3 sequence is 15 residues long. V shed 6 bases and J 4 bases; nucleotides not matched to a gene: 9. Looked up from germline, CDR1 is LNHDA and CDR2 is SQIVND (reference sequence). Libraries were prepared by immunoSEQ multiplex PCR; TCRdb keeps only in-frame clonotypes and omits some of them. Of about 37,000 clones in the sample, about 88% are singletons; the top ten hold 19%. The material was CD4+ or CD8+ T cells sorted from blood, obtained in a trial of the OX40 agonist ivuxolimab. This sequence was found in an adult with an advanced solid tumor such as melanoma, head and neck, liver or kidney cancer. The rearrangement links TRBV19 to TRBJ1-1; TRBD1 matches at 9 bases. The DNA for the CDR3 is TGTGCCAGTAGCTTTCCGGGACAGGGCACCACTGAAGCTTTCTTT. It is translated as CASSFPGQGTTEAFF.